What follows describes a single T cell receptor (beta chain). Its target is unknown. Germline V gene sequence: CDR1 MNHEY, CDR2 SVGAGI. The CDR3 spans 14 residues. The ends were cut back, 7 bases at V and 7 bases at J, with 16 bases in the middle. This specimen comes from a study of CD4 T cells in relation to SARS-CoV-2 and coronaviruses. Profiling relied on immunoSEQ multiplex PCR, and the TCRdb table lists in-frame clones only, not all of them. Of approximately 20,000 clones listed, about 80% are singletons. The unexposed donors gave CD4+ T cells in about 2011-2019, prior to COVID-19. After nine to ten days of culture, CD4+ T cells were isolated.

The clonotype originates from a human donor in good health. The sequenced sample consisted of CD4+ T cells from PBMCs, cultured in vitro. The rearrangement joins TRBV6-5 to TRBJ2-2, with a weak D call TRBD1 (6 bases). Here the CDR3 reads CASTVQGSFGELFF. The CDR3 nucleotides read TGTGCCAGCACCGTACAGGGCAGCTTCGGGGAGCTGTTTTTT.